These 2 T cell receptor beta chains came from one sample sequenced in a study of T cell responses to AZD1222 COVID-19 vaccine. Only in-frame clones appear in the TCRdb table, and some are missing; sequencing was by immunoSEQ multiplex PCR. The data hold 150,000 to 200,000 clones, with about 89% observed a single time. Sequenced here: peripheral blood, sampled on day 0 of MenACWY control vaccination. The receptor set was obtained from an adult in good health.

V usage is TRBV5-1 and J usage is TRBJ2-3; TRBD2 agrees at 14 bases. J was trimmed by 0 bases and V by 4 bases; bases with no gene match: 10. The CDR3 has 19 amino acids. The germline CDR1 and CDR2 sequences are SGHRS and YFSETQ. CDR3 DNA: TGCGCCAGCAGCCGGGTGACTAGCGGGGGGGTCTCTAGCACAGATACGCAGTATTTT. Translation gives CASSRVTSGGVSSTDTQYF. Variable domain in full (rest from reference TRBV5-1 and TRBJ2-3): KAGVTQTPRYLIKTRGQQVTLSCSPISGHRSVSWYQQTPGQGLQFLFEYFSETQRNKGNFPGRFSGRQFSNSRSEMNVSTLELGDSALYLCASSRVTSGGVSSTDTQYFGPGTRLTVL.

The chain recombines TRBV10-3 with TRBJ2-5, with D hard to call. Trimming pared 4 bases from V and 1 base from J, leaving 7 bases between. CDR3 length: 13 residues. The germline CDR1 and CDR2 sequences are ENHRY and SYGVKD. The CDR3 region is CAISGRVQETQYF. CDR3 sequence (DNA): TGTGCCATCAGTGGCCGGGTCCAAGAGACCCAGTACTTC.